This entry lists 15 T cell receptor beta chains sequenced from one sample in a study of long-term antiretroviral therapy in people with HIV. The assay, immunoSEQ v3.0, was run at survey level. Sequenced by immunoSEQ multiplex PCR; TCRdb stores in-frame clones only, minus some. The sample contains 25,000 to 35,000 clones, roughly 88% of which appear only once. The specimen was unsorted PBMCs, collected 2.7 to 2.8 years after starting antiretroviral therapy. The receptors come from a man younger than 45 with HIV.

J is TRBJ1-2 and V is TRBV6-1, with a weak D call TRBD1 (5 bases). Germline CDR1 MNHNS, CDR2 SASEGT. The CDR3 runs to 11 residues. With 6 bases removed from V and 3 bases from J, the gap between germline ends came to 5 bases. The CDR3 nucleotides are TGTGCCAGCAGGGGGGACTATGGCTACACCTTC. Encoded protein: CASRGDYGYTF.

The chain recombines TRBV5-5 with TRBJ1-3, with D unresolved. CDR3 size: 14 residues. V gave up 0 bases and J gave up 3 bases, with 7 bases separating them. In germline, CDR1 is SGHKS, CDR2 YYEKEE (reference sequence). The CDR3 bases are TGTGCCAGCAGCTTGGAGGCCTTTGGAAACACCATATATTTT. Translation gives CASSLEAFGNTIYF.

The chain is built from TRBV27 and TRBJ2-3; 7 bases align to TRBD2. Trimming cost V 5 bases and J 2 bases; bases outside gene matches: 10. The germline CDR1 and CDR2 sequences are MNHEY and SMNVEV (reference sequence). This CDR3 has 16 residues. This CDR3 is CASSPVFAGDTDTQYF. The CDR3 DNA follows: TGTGCCAGCAGTCCCGTGTTCGCGGGAGACACAGATACGCAGTATTTT.

The chain recombines TRBV6-5 with TRBJ1-5, with TRBD1 as a possible D gene (5 bases). This CDR3 spans 15 amino acids. Per the germline V gene, CDR1 is MNHEY and CDR2 is SVGAGI. V lost 6 bases to trimming and J lost 2 bases, with 14 bases between them. The CDR3 region has the DNA TGTGCCAGCAGGCTGACAGCCTCTGGCAATCAGCCCCAGCATTTT. Its translation: CASRLTASGNQPQHF.

This sequence joins TRBV6-4 and TRBJ1-5; D may be TRBD1 (5 bases). Trimming stripped 5 bases from V and 7 bases from J, with 18 bases between. Germline-derived CDR1 and CDR2 are MRHNA and SNTAGT. The CDR3 is 15 amino acids. CDR3 bases: TGTGCCAGCAGTCAGGGATTTGGGGTTAGGCAGCCCCAGCATTTT. Its protein product is CASSQGFGVRQPQHF.

The chain carries TRBV10-3 and TRBJ2-2; D is unresolved. There are 13 residues in the CDR3. Trimming shortened V by 7 bases and J by 2 bases, and 8 bases separated the two germline ends. The germline CDR1 and CDR2 sequences are ENHRY and SYGVKD. The DNA for the CDR3 is TGTGCCATCACCCAGACTAACACCGGGGAGCTGTTTTTT. Translation gives CAITQTNTGELFF.

This chain links TRBV5-1 with TRBJ1-1; 9 nucleotides agree with TRBD1. The V gene end was trimmed by 4 bases and the J gene end by 4 bases; junction bases not matched to a gene: 8. In germline, CDR1 is SGHRS, CDR2 YFSETQ. CDR3 length equals 15 residues. The DNA of the CDR3 is TGCGCCAGCAGCAACCGGGACAGGGAAGGCACTGAAGCTTTCTTT. Its translation: CASSNRDREGTEAFF. The full variable domain, in which reference TRBV5-1 and TRBJ1-1 provide the parts outside the CDR3, is KAGVTQTPRYLIKTRGQQVTLSCSPISGHRSVSWYQQTPGQGLQFLFEYFSETQRNKGNFPGRFSGRQFSNSRSEMNVSTLELGDSALYLCASSNRDREGTEAFFGQGTRLTVV.

This chain links TRBV19 with TRBJ1-1, with 8 bases that match TRBD1. Germline loops: CDR1 LNHDA, CDR2 SQIVND (reference sequence). This CDR3 contains 16 residues. Unmatched junction bases numbered 7, after V lost 4 bases and J lost 0 bases. The CDR3 DNA follows: TGTGCCAGTAGTACCGGGACAGGATTTATGAACACTGAAGCTTTCTTT. Protein: CASSTGTGFMNTEAFF. Full variable domain (missing parts from reference TRBV19 and TRBJ1-1): DGGITQSPKYLFRKEGQNVTLSCEQNLNHDAMYWYRQDPGQGLRLIYYSQIVNDFQKGDIAEGYSVSREKKESFPLTVTSAQKNPTAFYLCASSTGTGFMNTEAFFGQGTRLTVV.

The chain uses TRBV28 and TRBJ1-5; weak D call: TRBD1 (5 bases). V was clipped by 7 bases and J by 0 bases, with 13 bases between them. CDR1 MDHEN and CDR2 SYDVKM come from the germline V gene. The length of the CDR3 is 15 residues. CDR3 DNA: TGTGCCAGCACCCACAGGAAATATAGCAATCAGCCCCAGCATTTT. Its protein product is CASTHRKYSNQPQHF.

This rearrangement joins TRBV30 to TRBJ2-7; TRBD1 might be the D (5 bases). This CDR3 has 15 residues. Germline CDR1 GTSNPN, CDR2 SVGIG (reference sequence). The ends were cut back, 0 bases at V and 3 bases at J, with 15 bases in the middle. The CDR3 nucleotides read TGTGCCTGGAGTGTCAAAGGGGCAGGCCTCTACGAGCAGTACTTC. This codes for CAWSVKGAGLYEQYF.

The V and J genes are TRBV4-2 and TRBJ2-7, with TRBD1 as a possible D gene (5 bases). Germline V gene data show CDR1 as LGHNA and CDR2 as YNFKEQ. The CDR3 has 15 residues. The V end lost 0 bases, the J end lost 3 bases, and 12 bases lay between the germline ends. For the CDR3, the DNA is TGTGCCAGCAGCCAAGATTTAGACAGAGACTACGAGCAGTACTTC. It is translated as CASSQDLDRDYEQYF.

The rearrangement uses TRBV6-1 and TRBJ1-2, with D perhaps TRBD1 (5 bases). Germline V gene sequence: CDR1 MNHNS, CDR2 SASEGT. The CDR3 is made up of 15 amino acids. Between the trimmed V and J ends, which lost 7 bases and 4 bases, there was a span of 19 bases. The CDR3 region has the DNA TGTGCCAGCACCTGGACGGGGACCGCTAGCTATGGCTACACCTTC. It translates to CASTWTGTASYGYTF.

The chain couples TRBV4-1 to TRBJ2-7; 9 bases match TRBD1. Looked up from germline, CDR1 is MGHRA and CDR2 is YSYEKL. The CDR3 has 14 amino acids. The V segment lost 5 bases and the J segment 2 bases; nucleotides outside the gene matches: 4. CDR3 amino acids: CASSYRDRAYEQYF. The CDR3 nucleotides read TGCGCCAGCAGCTACCGGGACAGGGCCTACGAGCAGTACTTC.

The chain combines TRBV30 with TRBJ2-2; a weak D match, TRBD1 (5 bases). Germline-derived CDR1 and CDR2 are GTSNPN and SVGIG (reference sequence). V was cut by 3 bases and J by 0 bases, with 11 bases left in between. This CDR3 contains 15 residues. The CDR3 sequence is CAWSKGSSNTGELFF. CDR3 sequence (DNA): TGTGCCTGGAGCAAGGGGTCCTCGAACACCGGGGAGCTGTTTTTT.

This chain joins TRBV19 and TRBJ2-2; 11 positions match TRBD2. This CDR3 region has 16 residues. V lost 5 bases and J lost 9; bases outside the gene matches: 11. The germline CDR1 and CDR2 sequences are LNHDA and SQIVND (reference sequence). The CDR3 protein is CASSSQRTSGSRELFF. The CDR3 DNA is TGTGCCAGTAGTTCACAGCGAACTAGCGGGAGTCGGGAGCTGTTTTTT.